The 17 T cell receptor beta chains given below trace back to one sample, sequenced in a study of OX40 agonist ivuxolimab in advanced cancers. Libraries were prepared by immunoSEQ multiplex PCR; TCRdb keeps only in-frame clonotypes and omits some of them. The sample has around 35,000 clones, roughly 79% seen once. The source material was CD4+ or CD8+ T cells sorted from blood, sampled in a trial of the OX40 agonist ivuxolimab. The receptor source for this set is an adult with an advanced solid tumor such as melanoma, head and neck, liver or kidney cancer.

The chain combines TRBV2 with TRBJ1-5; 7 nucleotides agree with TRBD1. The CDR3 spans 14 residues. Germline CDR1 is SNHLY and CDR2 is FYNNEI. Trimming at V came to 3 bases and at J to 5 bases, leaving 4 bases not matched to a gene. CDR3 residues: CASSETGQDQPQHF. CDR3 nucleotides: TGTGCCAGCAGTGAGACAGGACAGGATCAGCCCCAGCATTTT.

This rearrangement joins TRBV6-5 to TRBJ2-5, with 9 bases fitting TRBD2. The CDR3 contains 15 residues. The V and J ends lost 5 bases and 5 bases, in that order; junction bases with no gene match: 9. Germline V gene sequence: CDR1 MNHEY, CDR2 SVGAGI. CDR3 in amino acids: CASSGLAGSGETQYF. CDR3 in DNA: TGTGCCAGCAGTGGGCTAGCGGGGTCCGGGGAGACCCAGTACTTC.

The CDR3 sequence is CASRNPTGGTEAFF. Here the CDR3 DNA reads TGTGCCAGCAGGAATCCTACAGGGGGCACTGAAGCTTTCTTT. J is TRBJ1-1 and V is TRBV6-5; 8 bases match TRBD1. Germline CDR1 and CDR2: MNHEY and SVGAGI. This CDR3 region has 14 residues. Unmatched junction bases numbered 7, after V lost 6 bases and J lost 4 bases.

This rearrangement joins TRBV6-5 to TRBJ1-3; perhaps TRBD1 as D (5 bases). CDR1 and CDR2 from the germline V gene are MNHEY and SVGAGI. This CDR3 is 14 amino acids long. The V and J ends lost 7 bases and 8 bases respectively, with 18 bases between them. CDR3 amino acids: CASTYSPQGYTIYF. CDR3 nucleotides: TGTGCCAGCACCTACTCCCCCCAGGGATACACCATATATTTT.

The chain links TRBV2 to TRBJ1-4; TRBD1 matches at 7 bases. V shed 8 bases and J 8 bases; nucleotides not matched to a gene: 11. The CDR3 is 14 amino acids. Per the germline V gene, CDR1 is SNHLY and CDR2 is FYNNEI. The CDR3 sequence: CASVRGTAEEKLFF. In DNA form, the CDR3 reads TGTGCCAGCGTCCGAGGGACAGCGGAAGAAAAACTGTTTTTT.

This clone was picked up one time. This chain links TRBV19 with TRBJ2-5; TRBD1 aligns across 8 bases. The germline gives CDR1 LNHDA, CDR2 SQIVND (reference sequence). Trimming cost V 10 bases and J 4 bases; bases outside gene matches: 11. The CDR3 consists of 14 residues. The chain's CDR3 is CATMDRAKGETQYF. In nucleotides, the CDR3 is TGTGCCACCATGGACAGGGCCAAGGGAGAGACCCAGTACTTC.

The V and J genes are TRBV6-5 and TRBJ2-7, with TRBD2 as a possible D gene (5 bases). The CDR3 has 14 residues. Germline CDR1 reads MNHEY; CDR2 reads SVGAGI. V shed 7 bases and J shed 4 bases, with 17 bases lying between them. The CDR3 reads CASKASLAHYEQYF. The DNA of the CDR3 is TGTGCCAGCAAAGCTAGCCTAGCTCATTACGAGCAGTACTTC.

The chain couples TRBV10-3 to TRBJ2-7, with TRBD1 identical over 9 bases. Germline V gives CDR1 ENHRY, CDR2 SYGVKD. V was clipped by 0 bases and J by 5 bases; unmatched bases: 5. There are 15 residues in the CDR3. The CDR3 nucleotides read TGTGCCATCAGTGAGTCGGGACAGGGCACAAACGAGCAGTACTTC. This gives the protein CAISESGQGTNEQYF.

The V gene is TRBV28, the J gene TRBJ2-2; D possibly corresponds to TRBD1 (6 bases). Germline V gene lookup returns CDR1 MDHEN and CDR2 SYDVKM. V was trimmed by 3 bases and J by 5 bases, leaving 13 bases between them. The CDR3 spans 15 residues. The CDR3 here is CASSFGQYGTGELFF. The CDR3, as DNA: TGTGCCAGCAGTTTTGGACAGTACGGGACCGGGGAGCTGTTTTTT.

The chain is built from TRBV7-2 and TRBJ1-5; TRBD1 is a possible D gene (5 bases). This CDR3 has 13 amino acids. V lost 2 bases to trimming and J lost 8 bases, with 10 bases between them. Germline V gene sequence: CDR1 SGHTA, CDR2 FQGNSA. CDR3 region: CASSLQGSKPQHF. DNA of the CDR3: TGTGCCAGCAGCTTACAGGGTAGTAAGCCCCAGCATTTT.

J is TRBJ1-1 and V is TRBV19; tentative D call: TRBD1 (5 bases). The CDR3 consists of 14 residues. V gave up 5 bases and J gave up 5 bases, with 15 bases separating them. Germline CDR1 reads LNHDA; CDR2 reads SQIVND (reference sequence). The CDR3 DNA follows: TGTGCCAGTAGTCTTCGACGGGGGATGACTGAAGCTTTCTTT. This gives the protein CASSLRRGMTEAFF.

J is TRBJ2-7 and V is TRBV5-1; the match to TRBD1 covers 11 bases. V lost 0 bases and J lost 3; bases outside the gene matches: 2. Germline V lookup: CDR1 SGHRS, CDR2 YFSETQ. This CDR3 comprises 15 residues. This chain's CDR3 is CASSLGTGGNYEQYF. The CDR3 bases are TGCGCCAGCAGCTTGGGGACAGGGGGCAACTACGAGCAGTACTTC.

V usage is TRBV6-6 and J usage is TRBJ1-4; 9 positions match TRBD1. The junction had 7 bases not matched to a gene; V was cut back by 0 bases and J by 8 bases. From germline, CDR1 is MNHNY and CDR2 SVGAGI (reference sequence). The CDR3 is made up of 16 amino acids. CDR3 in amino acids: CASSYSIDRGSEKLFF. The CDR3 region has the DNA TGTGCCAGCAGTTACTCGATAGACAGGGGGTCCGAAAAACTGTTTTTT.

The J gene is TRBJ2-7, the V gene TRBV7-2; D call uncertain. V was trimmed by 1 base and J by 9 bases, leaving 10 bases between them. The germline gives CDR1 SGHTA, CDR2 FQGNSA. This CDR3 comprises 12 residues. The CDR3 sequence: CASSLDWQRQYF. The CDR3 DNA follows: TGTGCCAGCAGCTTAGATTGGCAGAGGCAGTACTTC.

The rearrangement uses TRBV2 and TRBJ2-7; 7 bases line up with TRBD1. Germline CDR1 reads SNHLY; CDR2 reads FYNNEI. The CDR3 runs 12 residues. Trimming took 4 bases from V and 3 from J; bases not matched to a gene: 0. The CDR3 here is CASSGQGYEQYF. CDR3 DNA: TGTGCCAGCAGTGGACAGGGCTACGAGCAGTACTTC.

Points on this clone: A read error may account for a junction end that differs from germline. The chain recombines TRBV18 with TRBJ1-2; 8 nucleotides align to TRBD1. The CDR3 consists of 12 residues. Germline CDR1 KGHSH, CDR2 LQKENI. The CDR3 bases are TGTGCCAGCTCACCAGACTCAGGGGGCTGCACCTTC. Amino acids: CASSPDSGGCTF.

Only one count was recorded for this clone. The rearrangement joins TRBV6-6 to TRBJ1-4; the D gene is possibly TRBD1 (5 bases). V lost 0 bases and J lost 8, with 13 bases in between. Per the germline V gene, CDR1 is MNHNY and CDR2 is SVGAGI (reference sequence). This CDR3 has 15 amino acids. The CDR3 DNA is TGTGCCAGCAGTTACTCGAATAGCGGGGGGGAAAAACTGTTTTTT. It yields the protein CASSYSNSGGEKLFF.